This TCR beta chain was observed in a study of CD8 T cells in ankylosing spondylitis. Points from the study as a whole: Previous work reported some of these motif variants in the synovial fluid and blood of reactive arthritis. Matched ankylosing spondylitis synovial fluid reportedly showed significant enrichment of disease-linked clones. For ankylosing spondylitis blood, a TCR beta motif of roughly 8 highly homologous variants appeared characteristic.

With respect to this clonotype: The antigen is undetermined.

Quantitative barcoded 5'-RACE was used to prepare TCR beta libraries. TCRdb independently ran MiXCR on the 5' RACE reads; one entry per CDR3 protein. The sample lists approximately 100,000 distinct CDR3 sequences, 24% occurring once. There are 14 residues in the CDR3. Trimming shortened V by 6 bases and J by 2 bases, and 14 bases separated the two germline ends. Looked up from germline, CDR1 is SGHRS and CDR2 is YFSETQ. This TCR was recovered from a male donor with ankylosing spondylitis. The rearrangement links TRBV5-1 to TRBJ2-5; D is perhaps TRBD2 (5 bases). The sequenced material came from synovial fluid, either unsorted or a sorted T cell fraction (not recorded which). The CDR3 spells CASTGGGIQETQYF. The CDR3 nucleotides read TGCGCCAGCACCGGAGGTGGAATTCAAGAGACCCAGTACTTC.